This T cell receptor (beta chain) was sequenced during a study of T cell repertoires in ileal Crohn's disease. Study context: Operated complications were stricturing disease (around 61%) and penetrating disease (about 40%). Overall study findings and caveats: Clonal expansions were more frequent in active smokers than non-smokers at surgery.

Sequenced by immunoSEQ multiplex PCR; TCRdb stores in-frame clones only, minus some. The sample records approximately 12,000 clones, around 77% being singletons. With V trimmed by 4 bases and J by 5 bases, 1 base remained unmatched. Germline V CDR1 and CDR2: SNHLY, FYNNEI. The CDR3 extends over 15 amino acids. Comment on this clone: Antigen: not known.

The chain carries TRBV2 and TRBJ2-2, with TRBD2 matching over 13 bases. Sequencing was done on a sample of ileal tissue. The sequence was obtained from an adult with Crohn's disease. The CDR3 nucleotides read TGTGCCAGCAGTGGACTAGCGGGAGGAACCGGGGAGCTGTTTTTT. Translation: CASSGLAGGTGELFF.